One and the same sample provided the 9 T cell receptor beta chains below, sequenced in a study of PD-1 blockade in classical Hodgkin lymphoma (dated by TCRdb to 2019 to 2021). Receptor amplification or capture employed the immunoSEQ multiplex PCR assay. As stored in TCRdb, this immuneACCESS dataset retains in-frame rearrangements with V and J assigned. A fraction of the clones does not appear; measured against another copy, unresolved V genes explain less than half of the discrepancy, and the remainder lacks a known reason. The sample table records approximately 73,000 clones; about 92% of these occur just once. Together, the top ten hold under 9.5% of the sample. The time point label of this sample denotes: cycle 1 day 1 (C1D1), immediately before nivolumab initiation. Relapse after autologous stem cell transplantation had occurred in all trial patients, and cohorts A, B and C were distinguished by prior brentuximab vedotin exposure.

Sequencing used peripheral blood mononuclear cells (PBMCs), obtained at baseline. The receptor source for this set is a human donor with classical Hodgkin lymphoma.

The gene calls are TRBV29-1 and TRBJ2-1; tentatively, D is TRBD1 or TRBD2 (5 bases each). V lost 3 bases to trimming and J lost 3 bases, with 15 bases between them. CDR1 is SQVTM, CDR2 ANQGSEA, per germline. The length of the CDR3 is 15 residues. The CDR3 loop reads CSVEGPPGLYNEQFF. The DNA of the CDR3 is TGCAGCGTTGAGGGGCCGCCGGGGCTCTACAATGAGCAGTTCTTC.

V and J are TRBV6-5 and TRBJ1-1, with TRBD1 matching over 7 bases. Per the germline V gene, CDR1 is MNHEY and CDR2 is SVGAGI. Germline trimming cut 6 bases from V and 5 bases from J; bases unmatched to any gene: 12. The CDR3 length is 15 residues. The CDR3 DNA reads TGTGCCAGCAGCCCGCCCGGGACAGCGGGGACTGAAGCTTTCTTT. Protein product: CASSPPGTAGTEAFF.

The genes are TRBV2 and TRBJ1-4; 9 nucleotides agree with TRBD1. V gave up 6 bases and J gave up 8 bases; unmatched junction bases: 7. CDR3 length: 14 residues. Germline V gene sequence: CDR1 SNHLY, CDR2 FYNNEI. DNA of the CDR3: TGTGCCAGCAGAGCCGGGACAGGGTACGAAAAACTGTTTTTT. The encoded protein is CASRAGTGYEKLFF.

J is TRBJ1-1 and V is TRBV15; TRBD1 is a possible D gene (5 bases). CDR1 is LNHNV and CDR2 is YYDKDF in the germline V gene (reference sequence). The CDR3 has 15 residues. Trimming pared 4 bases from V and 5 bases from J, leaving 17 bases between. CDR3 sequence (DNA): TGTGCCACCAGCAACCGAATCCAGGGAAGAACTGAAGCTTTCTTT. Protein product: CATSNRIQGRTEAFF. The full variable domain, with the rest looked up from reference TRBV15 and TRBJ1-1, is DAMVIQNPRYQVTQFGKPVTLSCSQTLNHNVMYWYQQKSSQAPKLLFHYYDKDFNNEADTPDNFQSRRPNTSFCFLDIRSPGLGDTAMYLCATSNRIQGRTEAFFGQGTRLTVV.

The chain carries TRBV6-5 and TRBJ1-5, with D maybe TRBD1 (5 bases). The CDR3 loop spans 15 amino acids. V shed 5 bases and J shed 4 bases, with 15 bases lying between them. CDR1 is MNHEY, CDR2 SVGAGI, per germline. As DNA, the CDR3 is TGTGCCAGCAGTGGTGGGACTGGCTTTAATCAGCCCCAGCATTTT. This codes for CASSGGTGFNQPQHF.

V gene TRBV27 combines with J gene TRBJ1-2; D perhaps matches TRBD1 (6 bases). Germline V gene sequence: CDR1 MNHEY, CDR2 SMNVEV (reference sequence). Between the trimmed V and J ends, which lost 2 bases and 8 bases, there was a span of 18 bases. The CDR3 is 15 amino acids. The CDR3: CASSLVGGRDNGYTF. CDR3 nucleotides: TGTGCCAGCAGTTTAGTAGGGGGAAGGGACAACGGCTACACCTTC.

The V and J genes are TRBV13 and TRBJ2-1; D call uncertain. V was clipped by 0 bases and J by 3 bases, with 9 bases between them. There are 15 residues in the CDR3. Germline V gene data show CDR1 as PRHDT and CDR2 as FYEKMQ (reference sequence). CDR3: CASSLGGFFYNEQFF. CDR3 bases: TGTGCCAGCAGCTTAGGGGGGTTCTTCTACAATGAGCAGTTCTTC.

The V gene is TRBV14, the J gene TRBJ2-5; D remains unclear. CDR1 and CDR2 from the germline V gene are SGHDN and FVKESK. The CDR3 is 12 residues long. V lost 2 bases and J lost 2, with 3 bases in between. The CDR3 DNA follows: TGTGCCAGCAGCCAATCTCAAGAGACCCAGTACTTC. Its protein is CASSQSQETQYF.

This clone has a single count. The chain combines TRBV28 with TRBJ1-2; D is possibly TRBD1 (5 bases). The V gene lost 1 base and the J gene lost 5 bases, with 14 bases spanning the gap. Germline CDR1 reads MDHEN; CDR2 reads SYDVKM. The CDR3 contains 15 residues. The CDR3 here is CASSLYQGLGYGYTF. As DNA, the CDR3 is TGTGCCAGCAGTTTATATCAGGGCTTAGGGTATGGCTACACCTTC.